This T cell receptor (beta chain) was sequenced in a study of breast tumors, draining lymph nodes, adjacent tissues. TCRdb fed the multiplex PCR reads into MiXCR, producing one record per CDR3 protein. The sample lists around 230,000 distinct CDR3 sequences; about 32% were seen once. To note about this clonotype: The antigen is not known.

CDR3 length: 17 amino acids. Losses at the gene ends were 1 base for V and 0 bases for J; bases not matched to a gene: 7. The germline gives CDR1 SGHNT, CDR2 YYREEE (reference sequence). General study results and limits: Tumor and nontumor repertoires were significantly more similar in luminal-like than in basal-like breast cancer. The data were judged consistent with most tumor T cells coming from lymph node and expanding in tumor.

Samples came from axillary lymph nodes draining the breast cancer. The receptor comes from a female donor with breast cancer. Some clones in this sample may be carry-over from other donors' samples. The rearrangement uses TRBV5-4 and TRBJ2-3; 8 nucleotides match TRBD1. The sequencing input was axillary lymph node tissue. DNA for the CDR3: TGTGCCAGCAGCTTGATGGACAGGGCGGCTAGCACAGATACGCAGTATTTT. Translating gives CASSLMDRAASTDTQYF. The full variable domain, completed using reference TRBV5-4 and TRBJ2-3, is ETGVTQSPTHLIKTRGQQVTLRCSSQSGHNTVSWYQQALGQGPQFIFQYYREEENGRGNFPPRFSGLQFPNYSSELNVNALELDDSALYLCASSLMDRAASTDTQYFGPGTRLTVL.